This passage covers 17 T cell receptor beta chains from one sample sequenced in a study of blood T cell repertoires in COVID-19. Libraries were prepared by immunoSEQ multiplex PCR; TCRdb keeps only in-frame clonotypes and omits some of them. The sample has a few hundred thousand clones, 84% seen once. Sequencing was carried out using peripheral blood. The receptors derive from a woman aged 55-69 years who had recovered from COVID-19.

The chain links TRBV18 to TRBJ2-1, with TRBD1 matching 7 bases. The CDR3 runs 16 residues. Germline lookup yields CDR1 KGHSH and CDR2 LQKENI. After removal of 0 bases from V and 6 bases from J, the junction contained 8 bases not matched to a gene. CDR3 protein: CASSPPDRKRVNEQFF. CDR3 bases: TGTGCCAGCTCACCACCGGACAGGAAGAGGGTCAATGAGCAGTTCTTC.

This chain joins TRBV6-6 and TRBJ2-7; 8 nucleotides line up with TRBD1. Per the germline V gene, CDR1 is MNHNY and CDR2 is SVGAGI (reference sequence). The CDR3 length is 13 residues. V trimming: 6 bases; J trimming: 5 bases; junction bases outside the gene matches: 6. CDR3 region: CASSWDRLDEQYF. CDR3 bases: TGTGCCAGCAGCTGGGACAGGTTGGACGAGCAGTACTTC.

This clone has only one observation. In DNA form, the CDR3 reads TGTGCCAGCAACCTCCGACTAGCAGGGCCCGCGGAGACCCAGTACTTC. Translating it yields CASNLRLAGPAETQYF. The chain employs TRBV7-2 and TRBJ2-5; 7 bases fit TRBD2. The V gene's germline CDR1 is SGHTA and CDR2 FQGNSA. The CDR3 is 16 amino acids. J gave up 5 bases and V 7 bases, and 16 bases lay outside the gene matches.

V usage is TRBV10-3 and J usage is TRBJ2-1, with TRBD2 identical over 10 bases. This CDR3 is 14 amino acids long. Looked up from germline, CDR1 is ENHRY and CDR2 is SYGVKD. Trimming took 4 bases from V and 7 from J; bases not matched to a gene: 4. The chain's CDR3 is CAISGTSGRNEQFF. Written as DNA, the CDR3 is TGTGCCATCAGTGGGACTAGCGGTAGGAATGAGCAGTTCTTC.

The gene calls are TRBV5-8 and TRBJ1-4; no firm D call. The CDR3 extends over 14 amino acids. The germline gives CDR1 SGHTS, CDR2 YDEGEE. Trimming cost V 5 bases and J 0 bases, with 8 bases left between them. The CDR3 nucleotides are TGTGCCAGCAGGTGGAGCGCAACTAATGAAAAACTGTTTTTT. It encodes CASRWSATNEKLFF. Full variable domain (remainder filled in from reference TRBV5-8 and TRBJ1-4): EAGVTQSPTHLIKTRGQQATLRCSPISGHTSVYWYQQALGLGLQFLLWYDEGEERNRGNFPPRFSGRQFPNYSSELNVNALELEDSALYLCASRWSATNEKLFFGSGTQLSVL.

The chain employs TRBV11-2 and TRBJ2-5, with D uncertain. CDR3 size: 17 residues. Trimming shortened V by 0 bases and J by 3 bases, and 17 bases separated the two germline ends. CDR1 SGHAT and CDR2 FQNNGV come from the germline V gene. The CDR3 protein is CASSLDRWNGEEETQYF. CDR3 DNA: TGTGCCAGCAGCTTAGATCGGTGGAATGGTGAGGAAGAGACCCAGTACTTC.

V and J are TRBV13 and TRBJ1-1, with 10 nucleotides matching TRBD1. V was pared by 5 bases and J by 4 bases, with 7 bases of the junction left unmatched. In germline, CDR1 is PRHDT, CDR2 FYEKMQ (reference sequence). This CDR3 has 15 residues. The CDR3 nucleotides are TGTGCCAGCAGCCAGGGGGGACAGGGGCCCACTGAAGCTTTCTTT. The encoded protein is CASSQGGQGPTEAFF.

This clone was seen only once. The chain carries TRBV27 and TRBJ2-7; 10 bases match TRBD2. The length of the CDR3 is 14 residues. The V gene end was trimmed by 6 bases and the J gene end by 0 bases; junction bases not matched to a gene: 2. Germline values: CDR1 MNHEY, CDR2 SMNVEV (reference sequence). The CDR3 sequence: CASRVAGGSYEQYF. The CDR3 coding sequence is TGTGCCAGCAGAGTAGCGGGGGGCTCCTACGAGCAGTACTTC.

The chain links TRBV5-1 to TRBJ1-3, with D perhaps TRBD1 (6 bases). This CDR3 spans 13 amino acids. Per the germline V gene, CDR1 is SGHRS and CDR2 is YFSETQ. V lost 3 bases and J lost 3, with 7 bases in between. CDR3 protein: CASSSTGGNTIYF. In nucleotides, the CDR3 is TGCGCCAGCAGCTCGACAGGTGGAAACACCATATATTTT. Using reference TRBV5-1 and TRBJ1-3 for the parts outside the CDR3, the full variable domain is KAGVTQTPRYLIKTRGQQVTLSCSPISGHRSVSWYQQTPGQGLQFLFEYFSETQRNKGNFPGRFSGRQFSNSRSEMNVSTLELGDSALYLCASSSTGGNTIYFGEGSWLTVV.

This chain uses TRBV9 with TRBJ2-7; 8 bases fit TRBD1. V trimming: 2 bases; J trimming: 6 bases; junction bases outside the gene matches: 7. The CDR3 runs 14 residues. In germline, CDR1 is SGDLS, CDR2 YYNGEE. The CDR3 DNA reads TGTGCCAGCAGCGTGACAGGGGATGAGCTCGAGCAGTACTTC. This sequence encodes CASSVTGDELEQYF.

The DNA for the CDR3 is TGTGCCAGCAGTGAAGCCTCGGACAGTGAAAAACTGTTTTTT. Its protein product is CASSEASDSEKLFF. The chain recombines TRBV2 with TRBJ1-4; possible D gene TRBD1, 6 bases. CDR3 length: 14 amino acids. V lost 0 bases, J lost 7 bases, and 9 bases lay in between. Germline V CDR1 and CDR2: SNHLY, FYNNEI.

This clone was recorded once. The chain uses TRBV9 and TRBJ1-6; possibly TRBD1 for D (5 bases). Trimming took off 3 bases at V and 9 bases at J, with 10 bases between the two ends. The CDR3 is made up of 13 amino acids. From germline, CDR1 is SGDLS and CDR2 YYNGEE. The CDR3 protein is CASSAPTGSPLHF. The CDR3 nucleotides are TGTGCCAGCAGCGCGCCCACAGGTTCACCCCTCCACTTT.

The chain joins TRBV29-1 to TRBJ1-2; D unclear. The germline V gene encodes CDR1 SQVTM and CDR2 ANQGSEA. Between the trimmed V and J ends, which lost 7 bases and 1 base, there was a span of 10 bases. The CDR3 runs to 12 residues. CDR3 in amino acids: CSAGWSNYGYTF. The CDR3 nucleotides read TGCAGCGCCGGATGGAGTAACTATGGCTACACCTTC.

The chain links TRBV6-5 to TRBJ1-6, with TRBD1 as a possible D gene (6 bases). Germline values: CDR1 MNHEY, CDR2 SVGAGI. V shed 2 bases and J shed 7 bases, with 15 bases lying between them. The CDR3 extends over 16 amino acids. The CDR3 here is CASSYGDDRKNSPLHF. CDR3 in DNA: TGTGCCAGCAGTTACGGGGACGACAGGAAGAATTCACCCCTCCACTTT.

V and J are TRBV27 and TRBJ1-6; 7 nucleotides align to TRBD1. The junction had 10 bases not matched to a gene; V was cut back by 5 bases and J by 0 bases. This CDR3 region has 18 residues. Germline V lookup: CDR1 MNHEY, CDR2 SMNVEV (reference sequence). The CDR3 here is CASSTQDRTSSYNSPLHF. Written as DNA, the CDR3 is TGTGCCAGCAGTACCCAGGACAGGACGAGCTCCTATAATTCACCCCTCCACTTT.

This clone was recorded only once. The identical CDR3 is also encoded by other nucleotide sequences in the sample. The chain combines TRBV6-1 with TRBJ1-2; D perhaps matches TRBD1 (6 bases). Germline CDR1 reads MNHNS; CDR2 reads SASEGT. V lost 3 bases to trimming and J lost 5 bases, with 10 bases between them. This CDR3 spans 13 amino acids. CDR3 DNA sequence: TGTGCCAGCAGTGACAGGGGAAGGTATGGCTACACCTTC. It codes for CASSDRGRYGYTF.

V and J are TRBV7-9 and TRBJ2-2; D is uncertain. The CDR3 is 12 amino acids. The germline V gene has CDR1 SEHNR and CDR2 FQNEAQ (reference sequence). The CDR3 DNA is TGTGGCGTGGGCAGGAACACCGGGGAGCTGTTTTTT. Residues: CGVGRNTGELFF.